A single sample is the source of the 11 T cell receptor beta chains below, sequenced in a study of OX40 agonist ivuxolimab in advanced cancers. Some clones are missing from TCRdb's copy, which holds only in-frame ones; the method was immunoSEQ multiplex PCR. This sample has 50,000 to 65,000 clones, with 84% found just once. Sequencing used CD4+ or CD8+ T cells sorted from blood, obtained in a trial of the OX40 agonist ivuxolimab. These receptors were obtained from an adult with an advanced solid tumor such as melanoma, head and neck, liver or kidney cancer.

The genes are TRBV29-1 and TRBJ2-7; TRBD2 matches at 7 bases. The CDR3 totals 10 residues. Germline trimming cut 3 bases from V and 8 bases from J; bases unmatched to any gene: 1. CDR1 is SQVTM, CDR2 ANQGSEA, per germline. CDR3 residues: CSVESGKQYF. The CDR3 DNA reads TGCAGCGTTGAGAGCGGGAAGCAGTACTTC.

The V gene is TRBV19, the J gene TRBJ1-3, with no clear D. The CDR3 runs 17 residues. CDR1 and CDR2 from the germline V gene are LNHDA and SQIVND (reference sequence). Deletions cut 7 bases from V and 0 bases from J, with 19 bases between. In DNA, the CDR3 is TGTGCCAGTACGTTGGGTGGGCAGAGAACCTCTGGAAACACCATATATTTT. Its translation is CASTLGGQRTSGNTIYF.

The chain joins TRBV9 to TRBJ2-7; D uncertain. Per germline, CDR1 SGDLS and CDR2 YYNGEE. This CDR3 spans 14 amino acids. Trimming shortened V by 4 bases and J by 0 bases, and 11 bases separated the two germline ends. The chain's CDR3 is CASSPTPHSYEQYF. The CDR3 DNA sequence: TGTGCCAGCAGCCCAACACCTCACTCCTACGAGCAGTACTTC.

The chain employs TRBV29-1 and TRBJ1-1; D is uncertain. CDR3 size: 12 residues. The V gene's germline CDR1 is SQVTM and CDR2 ANQGSEA. The V and J ends lost 4 bases and 1 base respectively, with 7 bases between them. The DNA for the CDR3 is TGCAGCGTTGTTCCAGCGAACACTGAAGCTTTCTTT. As protein: CSVVPANTEAFF.

Written as DNA, the CDR3 is TGTGCCATCACCCCAGATCGGTCAGGAACCTACGAGCAGTACTTC. Its translation is CAITPDRSGTYEQYF. The chain has TRBV10-3 and TRBJ2-7; D gene unclear. The CDR3 sequence is 15 residues long. The germline V and J ends were trimmed by 7 bases and 2 bases, with 18 bases remaining between them. Germline V gene lookup returns CDR1 ENHRY and CDR2 SYGVKD.

The CDR3 loop is CATSRDVWGGAMNTEAFF. CDR3 bases: TGTGCCACCAGCAGAGATGTCTGGGGGGGGGCGATGAACACTGAAGCTTTCTTT. V gene TRBV15 combines with J gene TRBJ1-1, with D maybe TRBD1 (6 bases). The CDR3 spans 18 residues. The V gene's germline CDR1 is LNHNV and CDR2 YYDKDF (reference sequence). V lost 0 bases and J 0 bases, leaving 17 bases between the germline ends.

V gene TRBV7-9 combines with J gene TRBJ2-3, with 8 bases that match TRBD1. The CDR3 consists of 15 residues. Germline V lookup: CDR1 SEHNR, CDR2 FQNEAQ (reference sequence). The ends lost 3 bases at V and 4 bases at J; junction bases unmatched: 6. In DNA form, the CDR3 reads TGTGCCAGCAGCTTTACAGGGGGATTTTCAGATACGCAGTATTTT. It translates to CASSFTGGFSDTQYF. The whole variable domain, filled in from reference TRBV7-9 and TRBJ2-3, reads DTGVSQNPRHKITKRGQNVTFRCDPISEHNRLYWYRQTLGQGPEFLTYFQNEAQLEKSRLLSDRFSAERPKGSFSTLEIQRTEQGDSAMYLCASSFTGGFSDTQYFGPGTRLTVL.

The rearrangement joins TRBV9 to TRBJ1-1, with D unresolved. Trimming left V 4 bases short and J 1 base short, with 8 bases between. From germline, CDR1 is SGDLS and CDR2 YYNGEE. This CDR3 has 13 amino acids. The CDR3 nucleotides read TGTGCCAGCAGCAGGACGGCGAACACTGAAGCTTTCTTT. It specifies CASSRTANTEAFF. Complete variable domain (other parts from reference TRBV9 and TRBJ1-1): DSGVTQTPKHLITATGQRVTLRCSPRSGDLSVYWYQQSLDQGLQFLIQYYNGEERAKGNILERFSAQQFPDLHSELNLSSLELGDSALYFCASSRTANTEAFFGQGTRLTVV.

The chain employs TRBV11-3 and TRBJ2-7; D might be TRBD1 (7 bases). Germline V lookup: CDR1 SGHNT, CDR2 YENEEA. The CDR3 sequence is 15 residues long. The V gene lost 1 base and the J gene lost 2 bases, with 12 bases spanning the gap. This chain's CDR3 is CASSLGGRGAYEQYF. The CDR3, as DNA: TGTGCCAGCAGCTTAGGAGGCAGGGGGGCCTACGAGCAGTACTTC.

This chain connects TRBV7-9 to TRBJ2-3; D might be TRBD1 or TRBD2, each matching 7 bases. Deletions cut 0 bases from V and 0 bases from J, with 13 bases between. CDR3 length: 17 residues. In germline, CDR1 is SEHNR, CDR2 FQNEAQ (reference sequence). CDR3 nucleotides: TGTGCCAGCAGCTTAGCTCGGGGAGGGGGCAGCACAGATACGCAGTATTTT. Protein sequence: CASSLARGGGSTDTQYF.

V is TRBV5-1 and J is TRBJ2-7, with D possibly TRBD2 on 5 matching bases. CDR3 length equals 16 residues. The ends were cut back, 0 bases at V and 0 bases at J, with 13 bases in the middle. Germline V gives CDR1 SGHRS, CDR2 YFSETQ. CDR3 region: CASSLESSGGSYEQYF. In DNA, the CDR3 is TGCGCCAGCAGCTTGGAGTCCAGCGGAGGCTCCTACGAGCAGTACTTC.